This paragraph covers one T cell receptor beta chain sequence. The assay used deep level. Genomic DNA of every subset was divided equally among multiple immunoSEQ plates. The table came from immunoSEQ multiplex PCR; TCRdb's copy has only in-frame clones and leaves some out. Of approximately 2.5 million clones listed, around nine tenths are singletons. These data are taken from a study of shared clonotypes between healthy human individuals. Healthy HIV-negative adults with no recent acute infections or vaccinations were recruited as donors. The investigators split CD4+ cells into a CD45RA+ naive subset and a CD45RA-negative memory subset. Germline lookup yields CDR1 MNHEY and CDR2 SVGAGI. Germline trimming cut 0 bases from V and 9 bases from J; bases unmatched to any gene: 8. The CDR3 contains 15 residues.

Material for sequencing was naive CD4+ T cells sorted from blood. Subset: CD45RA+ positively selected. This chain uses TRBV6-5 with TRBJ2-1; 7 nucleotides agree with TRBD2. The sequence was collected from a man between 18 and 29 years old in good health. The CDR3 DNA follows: TGTGCCAGCAGTTACTCCCCCGCGGGGGTCGGTGAGCAGTTCTTC. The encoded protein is CASSYSPAGVGEQFF.